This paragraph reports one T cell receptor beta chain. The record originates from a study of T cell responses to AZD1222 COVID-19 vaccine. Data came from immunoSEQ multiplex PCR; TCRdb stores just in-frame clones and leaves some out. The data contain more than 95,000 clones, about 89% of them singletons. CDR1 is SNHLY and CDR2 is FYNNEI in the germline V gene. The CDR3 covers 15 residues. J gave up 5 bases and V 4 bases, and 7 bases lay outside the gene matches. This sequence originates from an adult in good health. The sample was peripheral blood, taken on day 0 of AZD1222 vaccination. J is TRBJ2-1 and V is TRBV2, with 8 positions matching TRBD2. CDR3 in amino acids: CASSGPAGADNEQFF. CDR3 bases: TGTGCCAGCAGTGGCCCAGCGGGGGCCGACAATGAGCAGTTCTTC.